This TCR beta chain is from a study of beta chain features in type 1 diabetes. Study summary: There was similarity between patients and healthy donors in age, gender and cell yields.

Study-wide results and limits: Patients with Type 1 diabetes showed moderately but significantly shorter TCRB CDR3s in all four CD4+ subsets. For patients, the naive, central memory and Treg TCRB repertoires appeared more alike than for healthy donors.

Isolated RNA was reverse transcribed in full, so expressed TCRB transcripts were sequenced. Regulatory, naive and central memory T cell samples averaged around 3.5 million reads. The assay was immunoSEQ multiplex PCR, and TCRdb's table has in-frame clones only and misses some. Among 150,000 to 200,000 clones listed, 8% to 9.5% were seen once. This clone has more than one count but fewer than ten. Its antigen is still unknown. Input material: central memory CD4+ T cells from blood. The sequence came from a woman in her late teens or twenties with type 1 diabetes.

CDR3: CASSRTSGSSGELFF. Written as DNA, the CDR3 is TGTGCCAGCAGCCGGACTAGCGGGAGCTCCGGGGAGCTGTTTTTT. V and J are TRBV2 and TRBJ2-2; 13 bases fit TRBD2. The CDR3 covers 15 residues. CDR1 and CDR2 from the germline V gene are SNHLY and FYNNEI. The J segment lost 6 bases and the V segment lost 6 bases, leaving 4 bases of the junction unmatched.